This T cell receptor (beta chain) was sequenced in a study of post-analysis software for immune sequencing data. Study as a whole: Relapsing-remitting, secondary progressive and progressive-relapsing forms of multiple sclerosis all featured among disease courses.

The CDR3 length is 13 residues. Trimming at V came to 6 bases and at J to 6 bases, leaving 8 bases not matched to a gene. Germline CDR1 reads SGHDN; CDR2 reads FVKESK. General study points: Normalized Chao1 diversity was significantly lower in multiple sclerosis patients than in controls. Controls showed lower frequencies than patients for five TRBV segments, and TRBV5-6, TRBV5-1 and TRBV20-1 were among these.

A note on this clonotype: Its target is unknown.

Each TCR beta cDNA library carried unique molecular identifiers. cDNA molecules numbering approximately 500,000 came from around 1 to 10 million T cells. MiXCR, applied by TCRdb to the PCR reads, yields one record per CDR3 protein. The profile shows 380,000 or so distinct CDR3 sequences, around 33% of them singletons. The sample taken for sequencing was blood. The chain couples TRBV14 to TRBJ2-7; TRBD1 agrees at 7 bases. The TCR originated in a girl under 18 with multiple sclerosis. CDR3: CASRPTGKGEQYF. The CDR3 DNA reads TGTGCCAGCAGACCGACAGGGAAGGGCGAGCAGTACTTC. The full variable domain, rest sourced from reference TRBV14 and TRBJ2-7, is EAGVTQFPSHSVIEKGQTVTLRCDPISGHDNLYWYRRVMGKEIKFLLHFVKESKQDESGMPNNRFLAERTGGTYSTLKVQPAELEDSGVYFCASRPTGKGEQYFGPGTRLTVT.